A selection of T cell receptor beta chains follows, all from one sample in a study of cytomegalovirus exposure and HLA in healthy donors. The data were produced by immunoSEQ multiplex PCR, yet TCRdb's version contains in-frame clones alone and is incomplete. The sample consists of 150,000 to 200,000 clones, 60% to 80% of them appearing once. Sequencing was performed on PBMCs. The receptors stem from a woman aged 40 to 49 in good health and CMV-seronegative. Both conserved end residues are part of each CDR3. Fields, in order: clone size, D gene, V gene, J gene, CDR3 protein. The D gene is left open where the match is weak. The listing skips clone size in some rows; elsewhere it reads once, few, many or a size class.

-	TRBD1	TRBV4-1	TRBJ1-4	CASSPPGGQLEEKLFF
-	TRBD2	TRBV27	TRBJ2-5	CASSLSPSGQAQYF
-	TRBD1	TRBV7-3	TRBJ2-6	CASSWTGAGANVLTF
-	-	TRBV29-1	TRBJ2-3	CSGARGQDTQYF
-	-	TRBV4-1	TRBJ1-5	CASSQQGSQPQHF
-	TRBD1	TRBV28	TRBJ1-5	CASRPKDRGNQPQHF
-	TRBD1	TRBV7-9	TRBJ1-5	CSSSLTGGNQPQHF
-	TRBD1	TRBV13	TRBJ2-3	CASSLTGTDYTDTQYF
-	-	TRBV4-1	TRBJ1-1	CASSQERPRGGKNTEAFF
-	-	TRBV7-2	TRBJ1-1	CASSATQVPSTEAFF
few	TRBD2	TRBV19	TRBJ2-7	CASSISVAGGREQYF
once	TRBD1	TRBV4-2	TRBJ2-1	CASSQGDRDSNEQFF
few	-	TRBV19	TRBJ1-2	CASSIRAGMSGYTF